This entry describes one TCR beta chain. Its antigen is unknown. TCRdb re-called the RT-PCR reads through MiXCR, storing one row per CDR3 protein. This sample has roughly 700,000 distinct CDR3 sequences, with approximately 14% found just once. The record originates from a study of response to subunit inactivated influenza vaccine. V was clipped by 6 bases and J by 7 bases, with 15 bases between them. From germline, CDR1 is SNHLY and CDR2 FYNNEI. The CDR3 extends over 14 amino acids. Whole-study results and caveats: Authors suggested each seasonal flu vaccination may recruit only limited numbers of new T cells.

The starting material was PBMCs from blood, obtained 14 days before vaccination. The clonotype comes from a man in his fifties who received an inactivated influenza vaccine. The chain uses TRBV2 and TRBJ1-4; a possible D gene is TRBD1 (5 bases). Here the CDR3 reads CASRKTGAGEKLFF. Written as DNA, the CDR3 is TGTGCCAGCAGGAAAACCGGGGCGGGTGAAAAACTGTTTTTT.